Listed below are T cell receptor beta chains from one sample, sequenced in a study of cytomegalovirus exposure and HLA in healthy donors. Sequencing was performed with immunoSEQ multiplex PCR; in TCRdb, only in-frame clones are kept and a portion is missing. The sample data list around 75,000 clones. The sequenced sample consisted of PBMCs. The receptors were sampled from a boy younger than 18 in good health and CMV-seronegative. The CDR3 runs from the conserved cysteine through the conserved F or W. A D gene is named only where the DNA matches it firmly.

cdr3_aa: CASSQLRTGYEQYF; cdr3_nt: TGCGCCAGCAGCCAATTGAGGACAGGCTACGAGCAGTACTTC; j_call: TRBJ2-7; v_call: TRBV4-1; d_call: TRBD1
cdr3_aa: CASSSGGGNAKNIQYF; cdr3_nt: TGCGCCAGCAGCTCGGGGGGGGGTAATGCCAAAAACATTCAGTACTTC; j_call: TRBJ2-4; v_call: TRBV5-1; d_call: TRBD2
cdr3_aa: CASSELSLVAGPQFF; cdr3_nt: TGTGCCAGCAGTGAATTGAGCCTAGTAGCCGGTCCGCAGTTCTTC; j_call: TRBJ2-1; v_call: TRBV25-1; d_call: -
cdr3_aa: CASSIPDVTKRNYNEQFF; cdr3_nt: TGTGCCAGTAGTATCCCTGACGTTACGAAGCGGAACTACAATGAGCAGTTCTTC; j_call: TRBJ2-1; v_call: TRBV19; d_call: -
cdr3_aa: CASSQDWARYTEAFF; cdr3_nt: TGCGCCAGCAGCCAAGACTGGGCCAGATACACTGAAGCTTTCTTT; j_call: TRBJ1-1; v_call: TRBV4-1; d_call: -
cdr3_aa: CASSFAGGRSYEQYF; cdr3_nt: TGTGCCAGCAGCTTCGCGGGGGGCCGATCCTACGAGCAGTACTTC; j_call: TRBJ2-7; v_call: TRBV7-2; d_call: TRBD2
cdr3_aa: CASSGRQGRAEAFF; cdr3_nt: TGTGCCAGCAGTGGCAGACAGGGGAGAGCTGAAGCTTTCTTT; j_call: TRBJ1-1; v_call: TRBV2; d_call: TRBD1
cdr3_aa: CASSFTGSYGYTF; cdr3_nt: TGTGCCAGCAGTTTCACCGGGAGTTATGGCTACACCTTC; j_call: TRBJ1-2; v_call: TRBV27; d_call: -
cdr3_aa: CASSFRQGSNQPQHF; cdr3_nt: TGTGCCAGCAGCTTCCGACAGGGAAGCAATCAGCCCCAGCATTTT; j_call: TRBJ1-5; v_call: TRBV5-5; d_call: TRBD1
cdr3_aa: CASSYGGAGETQYF; cdr3_nt: TGTGCCAGCAGTTACGGGGGGGCCGGGGAGACCCAGTACTTC; j_call: TRBJ2-5; v_call: TRBV6-5; d_call: -
cdr3_aa: CASSLDGQGNEQFF; cdr3_nt: TGCGCCAGCAGCTTGGACGGCCAGGGCAATGAGCAGTTCTTC; j_call: TRBJ2-1; v_call: TRBV5-1; d_call: -
cdr3_aa: CASSRRETDNQPQHF; cdr3_nt: TGTGCCAGTAGCCGCCGGGAAACGGATAATCAGCCCCAGCATTTT; j_call: TRBJ1-5; v_call: TRBV19; d_call: -
cdr3_aa: CASSQGGGANTEAFF; cdr3_nt: TGCGCCAGCAGCCAAGGCGGAGGGGCGAACACTGAAGCTTTCTTT; j_call: TRBJ1-1; v_call: TRBV4-3; d_call: -
cdr3_aa: CASSLAPSGETQYF; cdr3_nt: TGTGCCAGCAGCTTAGCCCCCTCGGGAGAGACCCAGTACTTC; j_call: TRBJ2-5; v_call: TRBV7-6; d_call: -
cdr3_aa: CASSKGGIREGTEAFF; cdr3_nt: TGTGCCAGCAGCAAGGGGGGGATTCGTGAGGGGACTGAAGCTTTCTTT; j_call: TRBJ1-1; v_call: TRBV9; d_call: -
cdr3_aa: CASSLAPWGTRNTGELFF; cdr3_nt: TGTGCCAGCAGCTTAGCCCCATGGGGCACACGAAACACCGGGGAGCTGTTTTTT; j_call: TRBJ2-2; v_call: TRBV7-6; d_call: -
cdr3_aa: CASSPPFPGDNSPLHF; cdr3_nt: TGTGCCAGCTCACCACCCTTCCCAGGGGATAATTCACCCCTCCACTTT; j_call: TRBJ1-6; v_call: TRBV18; d_call: -
cdr3_aa: CAISGTGESYGYTF; cdr3_nt: TGTGCCATCAGTGGGACAGGGGAGAGCTATGGCTACACCTTC; j_call: TRBJ1-2; v_call: TRBV10-3; d_call: TRBD1
cdr3_aa: CASNLGSSTDTQYF; cdr3_nt: TGTGCCAGTAACCTCGGGTCTAGCACAGATACGCAGTATTTT; j_call: TRBJ2-3; v_call: TRBV19; d_call: -
cdr3_aa: CASSRETGANTEAFF; cdr3_nt: TGTGCCAGCTCACGAGAGACAGGGGCGAACACTGAAGCTTTCTTT; j_call: TRBJ1-1; v_call: TRBV18; d_call: TRBD1
cdr3_aa: CASSPGQLNQPQHF; cdr3_nt: TGTGCCAGCAGCCCGGGACAGCTCAATCAGCCCCAGCATTTT; j_call: TRBJ1-5; v_call: TRBV7-2; d_call: TRBD1
cdr3_aa: CASSLGQEQYF; cdr3_nt: TGCGCCAGCAGCTTGGGACAGGAGCAGTACTTC; j_call: TRBJ2-7; v_call: TRBV5-1; d_call: -
cdr3_aa: CASSDSGEGYNEQFF; cdr3_nt: TGTGCCAGCAGTGATTCGGGAGAGGGCTACAATGAGCAGTTCTTC; j_call: TRBJ2-1; v_call: TRBV6-1; d_call: -
cdr3_aa: CASSERPSLPYGYTF; cdr3_nt: TGTGCCAGCAGTGAGCGACCCAGCCTACCCTATGGCTACACCTTC; j_call: TRBJ1-2; v_call: TRBV27; d_call: -
cdr3_aa: CASSQDGSSGSHGELFF; cdr3_nt: TGTGCCAGCAGCCAAGATGGAAGTAGCGGGTCCCACGGGGAGCTGTTTTTT; j_call: TRBJ2-2; v_call: TRBV4-2; d_call: TRBD2
cdr3_aa: CASSLQGYEQYF; cdr3_nt: TGTGCCAGCTCACTACAGGGTTACGAGCAGTACTTC; j_call: TRBJ2-7; v_call: TRBV18; d_call: -
cdr3_aa: CASRPGQGKANYGYTF; cdr3_nt: TGTGCCAGCAGACCCGGACAGGGCAAAGCTAACTATGGCTACACCTTC; j_call: TRBJ1-2; v_call: TRBV25-1; d_call: TRBD1
cdr3_aa: CASSFGTGGFTNEKLFF; cdr3_nt: TGCGCCAGCAGCTTCGGGACAGGGGGCTTTACTAATGAAAAACTGTTTTTT; j_call: TRBJ1-4; v_call: TRBV5-1; d_call: TRBD1
cdr3_aa: CASSDRANYGYTF; cdr3_nt: TGTGCCAGCAGTGATCGAGCTAACTATGGCTACACCTTC; j_call: TRBJ1-2; v_call: TRBV2; d_call: -